The 21 T cell receptor beta chains reported below all come from one sample, sequenced in a study of blood T cell repertoires in COVID-19. Sequencing used immunoSEQ multiplex PCR; TCRdb keeps in-frame clones, though not all of them. The sample yields about 370,000 clones, 80% to 90% seen once. Sequences were obtained from PBMCs or T cells enriched from blood (not recorded which). Source of these receptors: a man aged 18 to 29 who had recovered from COVID-19.

This chain links TRBV18 with TRBJ2-7; 9 bases line up with TRBD1. This CDR3 contains 14 residues. The V segment lost 6 bases and the J segment 1 base; nucleotides outside the gene matches: 4. CDR1 KGHSH and CDR2 LQKENI come from the germline V gene. CDR3 nucleotide sequence: TGTGCCAGCTCCGGGACAGGGACATCCTACGAGCAGTACTTC. This translates into CASSGTGTSYEQYF.

The chain carries TRBV3-1 (or the pseudogene TRBV3-2) and TRBJ2-3; 11 nucleotides line up with TRBD2. The junction had 6 bases not matched to a gene; V was cut back by 5 bases and J by 5 bases. The CDR3 contains 15 residues. Looked up from germline, CDR1 is LGHDT and CDR2 is YNNKEL (reference sequence). DNA for the CDR3: TGTGCCAGCAGCAAGACCGGGACTAGCGGAGATACGCAGTATTTT. Amino acid sequence: CASSKTGTSGDTQYF.

The chain uses TRBV4-1 and TRBJ2-7; weak D call: TRBD2 (6 bases). Trimming left V 1 base short and J 2 bases short, with 9 bases between. The CDR3 totals 14 residues. Per the germline V gene, CDR1 is MGHRA and CDR2 is YSYEKL. CDR3 sequence: CASSQVEGPYEQYF. The CDR3 coding sequence is TGCGCCAGCAGCCAAGTGGAGGGGCCCTACGAGCAGTACTTC.

This clone appeared a single time. The chain couples TRBV30 to TRBJ1-5; TRBD1 agrees at 8 bases. J gave up 5 bases and V 1 base, and 1 base lay outside the gene matches. CDR3 length equals 13 residues. Germline assignment: CDR1 GTSNPN and CDR2 SVGIG (reference sequence). Here the CDR3 DNA reads TGTGCCTGGAGTGGGACAGGGTATCAGCCCCAGCATTTT. It encodes CAWSGTGYQPQHF.

J is TRBJ2-5 and V is TRBV5-1; 9 bases are shared with TRBD2. With 0 bases clipped from V and 1 base from J, the junction kept 4 bases outside the gene matches. Looked up from germline, CDR1 is SGHRS and CDR2 is YFSETQ. This CDR3 is 16 amino acids long. CDR3 DNA: TGCGCCAGCAGCTTGGCCCCAGCGGGGGGCCAAGAGACCCAGTACTTC. Its translation is CASSLAPAGGQETQYF. The variable domain in full, completed from reference TRBV5-1 and TRBJ2-5, reads KAGVTQTPRYLIKTRGQQVTLSCSPISGHRSVSWYQQTPGQGLQFLFEYFSETQRNKGNFPGRFSGRQFSNSRSEMNVSTLELGDSALYLCASSLAPAGGQETQYFGPGTRLLVL.

The V call is TRBV6-5, the J call TRBJ1-1, with a tentative D call TRBD1 (5 bases). Germline V gene data show CDR1 as MNHEY and CDR2 as SVGAGI. The CDR3 is 15 amino acids. The V end lost 4 bases, the J end lost 2 bases, and 14 bases lay between the germline ends. CDR3 DNA: TGTGCCAGCAGTTTAGAACAGGCCTCCAACACTGAAGCTTTCTTT. It codes for CASSLEQASNTEAFF.

Concerning this clone itself: A junction boundary mismatches the germline segment, possibly from a read error. This chain links TRBV10-2 with TRBJ1-4, with D possibly being TRBD1 (6 bases). Germline CDR1 reads WSHSY; CDR2 reads SAAADI. This CDR3 is 12 amino acids long. The DNA of the CDR3 is TGCGCCAGCAGTGAGTGGAACAGGGCCCTAGCCTTT. Residues: CASSEWNRALAF.

The chain combines TRBV21-1 with TRBJ1-4. TRBV21-1 is designated a pseudogene. The CDR3 is 19 amino acids. The CDR3 reads CASLSCVETRRGANEKLFF. In DNA form, the CDR3 reads TGTGCCAGCTTATCCTGTGTCGAAACGCGACGCGGGGCAAATGAAAAACTGTTTTTT.

Notes on this clone: The identical CDR3 is also encoded by other nucleotide sequences in the sample. V gene TRBV2 combines with J gene TRBJ1-2, with 9 bases aligning to TRBD1. The CDR3 is made up of 13 amino acids. Trimming removed 7 bases from V and 4 bases from J; junction bases left unmatched: 4. Per the germline V gene, CDR1 is SNHLY and CDR2 is FYNNEI. The CDR3 region has the DNA TGTGCCAGCACCCCGGGACAGGGCTATGGCTACACCTTC. This codes for CASTPGQGYGYTF. Filled out from reference TRBV2 and TRBJ1-2, the complete variable domain reads EPEVTQTPSHQVTQMGQEVILRCVPISNHLYFYWYRQILGQKVEFLVSFYNNEISEKSEIFDDQFSVERPDGSNFTLKIRSTKLEDSAMYFCASTPGQGYGYTFGSGTRLTVV.

V is TRBV28 and J is TRBJ1-4, with TRBD1 identical over 8 bases. Trimming cost V 6 bases and J 10 bases; bases outside gene matches: 10. This CDR3 comprises 14 residues. CDR1 and CDR2 (germline): MDHEN, SYDVKM. The CDR3 is CASRRTGGSGKLFF. For the CDR3, the DNA is TGTGCCAGCAGGCGAACAGGGGGGAGTGGAAAACTGTTTTTT.

V is TRBV3-1 (or the pseudogene TRBV3-2) and J is TRBJ2-3; TRBD1 aligns across 10 bases. The ends lost 4 bases at V and 6 bases at J; junction bases unmatched: 10. The CDR3 sequence is 16 residues long. CDR1 LGHDT and CDR2 YNNKEL come from the germline V gene (reference sequence). In nucleotides, the CDR3 is TGTGCCAGCAGCCCCGACAGGGGGCCCCCGAGGGATACGCAGTATTTT. Amino acids: CASSPDRGPPRDTQYF.

The chain employs TRBV6-6 and TRBJ1-1, with unresolved D. The CDR3 has 15 residues. The germline gives CDR1 MNHNY, CDR2 SVGAGI (reference sequence). Trimming removed 0 bases at V and 5 bases at J, with 13 bases between. DNA for the CDR3: TGTGCCAGCAGTTACTCGCCAGCCCACGGGACTGAAGCTTTCTTT. It specifies CASSYSPAHGTEAFF.

The CDR3 reads CASSSDRETDTQYF. CDR3 sequence (DNA): TGTGCCAGCAGCTCGGACAGGGAGACAGATACGCAGTATTTT. The J gene is TRBJ2-3, the V gene TRBV7-3, with 8 nucleotides matching TRBD1. Germline trimming cut 4 bases from V and 3 bases from J; bases unmatched to any gene: 3. Germline V gives CDR1 SGHTA, CDR2 FQGTGA. CDR3 size: 14 residues.

The J gene is TRBJ1-5, the V gene TRBV19; D unresolved. Trimming removed 6 bases from V and 6 bases from J, with 12 bases in between. From germline, CDR1 is LNHDA and CDR2 SQIVND (reference sequence). This CDR3 is 13 amino acids long. This CDR3 reads CASRLDEGQPQHF. For the CDR3, the DNA is TGTGCCAGTAGGCTCGATGAGGGTCAGCCCCAGCATTTT.

The chain uses TRBV5-1 and TRBJ2-7, with D tentatively TRBD2 (5 bases). The CDR3 contains 15 residues. Germline values: CDR1 SGHRS, CDR2 YFSETQ. Between the trimmed V and J ends, which lost 7 bases and 6 bases, there was a span of 23 bases. CDR3 sequence reads: CASSPGTLLPGEQYF. The CDR3 bases are TGCGCCAGCTCCCCGGGAACCCTCTTACCCGGCGAGCAGTACTTC.

This clone showed up just once. The V gene is TRBV2, the J gene TRBJ2-1; TRBD2 aligns across 11 bases. Germline CDR1 is SNHLY and CDR2 is FYNNEI. The CDR3 has 14 amino acids. Trimming removed 7 bases from V and 7 bases from J; junction bases left unmatched: 6. CDR3 nucleotide sequence: TGTGCCAGCATCGGACTAGCGGGTGGGAATGAGCAGTTCTTC. Protein product: CASIGLAGGNEQFF.

The chain joins TRBV4-1 to TRBJ2-7; 10 nucleotides align to TRBD1. The CDR3 sequence is 14 residues long. V gave up 2 bases and J gave up 7 bases; unmatched junction bases: 5. The germline gives CDR1 MGHRA, CDR2 YSYEKL. The chain's CDR3 is CASSQWDRGKEQYF. The CDR3 nucleotides are TGCGCCAGCAGCCAATGGGACAGGGGTAAAGAGCAGTACTTC.

The chain has TRBV7-9 and TRBJ2-6; 8 bases match TRBD1. The junction had 3 bases not matched to a gene; V was cut back by 6 bases and J by 2 bases. In germline, CDR1 is SEHNR, CDR2 FQNEAQ (reference sequence). CDR3 size: 15 residues. In nucleotides, the CDR3 is TGTGCCAGCAGGACACAGGGGGCTGGGGCCAACGTCCTGACTTTC. It encodes CASRTQGAGANVLTF.

The chain carries TRBV10-3 and TRBJ1-1; D remains unclear. Looked up from germline, CDR1 is ENHRY and CDR2 is SYGVKD. V lost 8 bases and J 0 bases, leaving 19 bases between the germline ends. The CDR3 loop spans 16 amino acids. The CDR3 bases are TGTGCCATCGCGACGGACTCCCTTAACATGAACACTGAAGCTTTCTTT. It translates to CAIATDSLNMNTEAFF.

J is TRBJ1-2 and V is TRBV19, with a possible D match to TRBD1 (5 bases). The CDR3 is 15 residues long. With 5 bases removed from V and 4 bases from J, the gap between germline ends came to 17 bases. Germline CDR1 and CDR2: LNHDA and SQIVND (reference sequence). The CDR3 is CASSAHRREGYGYTF. In DNA, the CDR3 is TGTGCCAGTAGTGCCCACCGCAGGGAGGGCTATGGCTACACCTTC.

This rearrangement joins TRBV28 to TRBJ2-5; weak D call: TRBD1 (6 bases). Trimming pared 5 bases from V and 5 bases from J, leaving 15 bases between. The germline CDR1 and CDR2 sequences are MDHEN and SYDVKM. The CDR3 length is 14 residues. In nucleotides, the CDR3 is TGTGCCAGCAGTCCAATCCAGGGGTGGGAGACCCAGTACTTC. It translates to CASSPIQGWETQYF.